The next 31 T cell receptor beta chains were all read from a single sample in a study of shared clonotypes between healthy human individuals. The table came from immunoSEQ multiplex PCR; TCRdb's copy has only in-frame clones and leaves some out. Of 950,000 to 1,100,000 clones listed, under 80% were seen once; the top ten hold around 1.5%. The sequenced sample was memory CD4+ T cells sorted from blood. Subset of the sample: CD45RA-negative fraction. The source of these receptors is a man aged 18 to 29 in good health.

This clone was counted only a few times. The CDR3 spells CASSATASGNTIYF. CDR3 bases: TGTGCCAGCAGCGCGACAGCCTCTGGAAACACCATATATTTT. The chain joins TRBV13 to TRBJ1-3; perhaps TRBD1 as D (5 bases). Trimming removed 5 bases at V and 0 bases at J, with 8 bases between. CDR3 size: 14 residues. Per germline, CDR1 PRHDT and CDR2 FYEKMQ (reference sequence).

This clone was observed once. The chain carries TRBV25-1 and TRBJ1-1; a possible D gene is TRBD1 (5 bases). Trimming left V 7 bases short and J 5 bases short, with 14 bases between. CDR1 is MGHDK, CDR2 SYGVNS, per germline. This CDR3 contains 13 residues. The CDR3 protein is CASIEAGGTEAFF. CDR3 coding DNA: TGTGCCAGCATCGAAGCGGGGGGAACTGAAGCTTTCTTT.

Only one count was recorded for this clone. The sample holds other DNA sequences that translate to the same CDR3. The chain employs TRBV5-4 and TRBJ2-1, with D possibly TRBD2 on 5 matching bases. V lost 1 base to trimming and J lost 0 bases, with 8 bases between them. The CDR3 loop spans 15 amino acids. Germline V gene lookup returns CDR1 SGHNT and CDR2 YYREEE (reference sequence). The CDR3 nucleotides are TGTGCCAGCAGCTTGAGAGGGCCCTCCTACAATGAGCAGTTCTTC. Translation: CASSLRGPSYNEQFF.

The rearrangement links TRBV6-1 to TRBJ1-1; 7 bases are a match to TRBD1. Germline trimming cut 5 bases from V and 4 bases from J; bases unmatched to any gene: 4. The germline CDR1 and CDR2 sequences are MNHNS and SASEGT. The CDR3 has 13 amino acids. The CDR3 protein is CASSRTGGTEAFF. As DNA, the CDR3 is TGTGCCAGCAGTAGGACAGGAGGCACTGAAGCTTTCTTT.

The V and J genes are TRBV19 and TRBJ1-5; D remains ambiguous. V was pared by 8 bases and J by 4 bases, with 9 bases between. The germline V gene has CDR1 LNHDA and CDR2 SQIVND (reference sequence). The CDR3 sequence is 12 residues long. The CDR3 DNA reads TGTGCCAGTCAACCGCTTAATCAGCCCCAGCATTTT. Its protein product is CASQPLNQPQHF.

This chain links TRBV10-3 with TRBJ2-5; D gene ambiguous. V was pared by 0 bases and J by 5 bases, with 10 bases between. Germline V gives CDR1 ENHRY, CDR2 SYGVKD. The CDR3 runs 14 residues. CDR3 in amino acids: CAISESGAPETQYF. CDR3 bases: TGTGCCATCAGTGAGTCGGGTGCCCCGGAGACCCAGTACTTC.

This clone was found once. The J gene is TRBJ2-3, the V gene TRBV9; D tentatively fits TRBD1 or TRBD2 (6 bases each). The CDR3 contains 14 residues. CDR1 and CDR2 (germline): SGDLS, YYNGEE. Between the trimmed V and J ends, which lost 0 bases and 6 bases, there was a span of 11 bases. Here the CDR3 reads CASSVGGTRDTQYF. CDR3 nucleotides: TGTGCCAGCAGCGTAGGCGGGACAAGGGATACGCAGTATTTT.

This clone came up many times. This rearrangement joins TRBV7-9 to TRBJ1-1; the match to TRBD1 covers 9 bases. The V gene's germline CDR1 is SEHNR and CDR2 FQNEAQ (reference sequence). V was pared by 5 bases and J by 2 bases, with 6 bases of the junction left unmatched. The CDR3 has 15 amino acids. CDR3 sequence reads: CASSPRQGGNTEAFF. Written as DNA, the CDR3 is TGTGCCAGCAGCCCAAGACAGGGGGGCAACACTGAAGCTTTCTTT. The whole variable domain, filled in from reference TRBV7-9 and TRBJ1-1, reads DTGVSQNPRHKITKRGQNVTFRCDPISEHNRLYWYRQTLGQGPEFLTYFQNEAQLEKSRLLSDRFSAERPKGSFSTLEIQRTEQGDSAMYLCASSPRQGGNTEAFFGQGTRLTVV.

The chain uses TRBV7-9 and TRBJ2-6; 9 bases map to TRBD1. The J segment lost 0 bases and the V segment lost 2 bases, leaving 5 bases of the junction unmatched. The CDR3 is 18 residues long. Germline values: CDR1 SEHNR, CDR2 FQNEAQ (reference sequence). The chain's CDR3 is CASSLTGTGLSGANVLTF. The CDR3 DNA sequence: TGTGCCAGCAGCTTAACCGGGACAGGGCTCTCTGGGGCCAACGTCCTGACTTTC.

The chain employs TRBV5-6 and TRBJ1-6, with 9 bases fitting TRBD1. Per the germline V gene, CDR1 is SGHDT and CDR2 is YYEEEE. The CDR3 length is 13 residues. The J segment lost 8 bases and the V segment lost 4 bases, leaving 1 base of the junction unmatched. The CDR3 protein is CASSGQGYSPLHF. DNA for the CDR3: TGTGCCAGCAGCGGACAGGGGTATTCACCCCTCCACTTT.

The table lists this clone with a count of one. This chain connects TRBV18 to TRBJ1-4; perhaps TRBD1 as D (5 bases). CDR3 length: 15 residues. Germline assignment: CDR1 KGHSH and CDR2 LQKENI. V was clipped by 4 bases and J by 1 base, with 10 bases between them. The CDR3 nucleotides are TGTGCCAGCTCACTAAGGGACGGAACTAATGAAAAACTGTTTTTT. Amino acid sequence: CASSLRDGTNEKLFF.

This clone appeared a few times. CDR3: CAWGTFNSYGYTF. CDR3 DNA sequence: TGTGCCTGGGGGACCTTTAACTCATATGGCTACACCTTC. The rearrangement links TRBV30 to TRBJ1-2; D might be TRBD1 (5 bases). Germline V gene sequence: CDR1 GTSNPN, CDR2 SVGIG (reference sequence). Trimming removed 5 bases from V and 5 bases from J, with 15 bases in between. CDR3 length equals 13 residues.

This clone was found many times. This CDR3 is CASSDRTGDPTNGYTF. The DNA of the CDR3 is TGTGCCAGCAGCGATCGGACAGGGGATCCTACTAATGGCTACACCTTC. The chain carries TRBV9 and TRBJ1-2, with 9 bases aligning to TRBD1. The CDR3 length is 16 residues. V was clipped by 3 bases and J by 6 bases; unmatched bases: 12. The germline V gene encodes CDR1 SGDLS and CDR2 YYNGEE.

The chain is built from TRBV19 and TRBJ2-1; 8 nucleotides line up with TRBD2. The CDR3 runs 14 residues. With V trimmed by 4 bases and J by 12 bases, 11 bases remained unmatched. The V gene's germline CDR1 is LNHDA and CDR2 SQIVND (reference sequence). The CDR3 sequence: CASSTHTSGGMQFF. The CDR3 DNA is TGTGCCAGTAGTACCCACACTAGCGGCGGGATGCAGTTCTTC.

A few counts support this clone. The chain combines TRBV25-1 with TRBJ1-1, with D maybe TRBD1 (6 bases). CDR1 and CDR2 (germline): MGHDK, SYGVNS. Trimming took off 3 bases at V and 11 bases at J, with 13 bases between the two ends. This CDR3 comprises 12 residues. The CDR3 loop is CASSELGARAFF. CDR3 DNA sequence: TGTGCCAGCAGTGAGTTGGGGGCTCGGGCTTTCTTT.

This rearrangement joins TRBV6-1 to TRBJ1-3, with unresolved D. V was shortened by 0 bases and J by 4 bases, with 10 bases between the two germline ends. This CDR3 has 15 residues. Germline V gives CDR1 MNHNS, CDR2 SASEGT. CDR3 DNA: TGTGCCAGCAGTGAAGCCCCAGGATACGGAAACACCATATATTTT. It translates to CASSEAPGYGNTIYF.

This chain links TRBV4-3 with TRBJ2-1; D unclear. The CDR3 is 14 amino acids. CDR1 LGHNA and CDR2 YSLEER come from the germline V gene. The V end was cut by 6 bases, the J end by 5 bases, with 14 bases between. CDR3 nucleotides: TGCGCCAGCAGTCCGTCGTTTTCCGACAATGAGCAGTTCTTC. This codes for CASSPSFSDNEQFF.

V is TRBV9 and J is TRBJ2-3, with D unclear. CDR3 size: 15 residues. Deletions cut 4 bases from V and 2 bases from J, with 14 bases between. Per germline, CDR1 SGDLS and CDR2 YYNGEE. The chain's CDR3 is CASSSSLGNTDTQYF. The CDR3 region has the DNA TGTGCCAGCAGCTCCTCCCTGGGGAACACAGATACGCAGTATTTT. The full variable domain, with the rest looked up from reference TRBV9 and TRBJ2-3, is DSGVTQTPKHLITATGQRVTLRCSPRSGDLSVYWYQQSLDQGLQFLIQYYNGEERAKGNILERFSAQQFPDLHSELNLSSLELGDSALYFCASSSSLGNTDTQYFGPGTRLTVL.

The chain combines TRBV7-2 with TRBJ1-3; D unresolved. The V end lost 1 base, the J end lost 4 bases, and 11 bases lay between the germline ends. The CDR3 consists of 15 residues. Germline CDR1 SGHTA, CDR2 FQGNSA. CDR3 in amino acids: CASSLEGQRGNTIYF. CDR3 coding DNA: TGTGCCAGCAGCTTAGAAGGGCAGAGAGGAAACACCATATATTTT.

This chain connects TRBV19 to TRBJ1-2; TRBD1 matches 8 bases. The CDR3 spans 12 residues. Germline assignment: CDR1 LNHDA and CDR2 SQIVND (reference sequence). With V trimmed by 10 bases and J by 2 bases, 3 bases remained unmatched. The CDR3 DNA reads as TGTGCCACCAGGACAGGGAACTATGGCTACACCTTC. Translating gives CATRTGNYGYTF.

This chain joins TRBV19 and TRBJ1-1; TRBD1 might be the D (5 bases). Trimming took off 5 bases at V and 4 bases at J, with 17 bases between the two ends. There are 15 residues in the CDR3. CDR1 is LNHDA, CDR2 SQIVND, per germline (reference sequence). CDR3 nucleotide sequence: TGTGCCAGTAGTGACCGGGCCTCGGGGCGCACTGAAGCTTTCTTT. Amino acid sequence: CASSDRASGRTEAFF.

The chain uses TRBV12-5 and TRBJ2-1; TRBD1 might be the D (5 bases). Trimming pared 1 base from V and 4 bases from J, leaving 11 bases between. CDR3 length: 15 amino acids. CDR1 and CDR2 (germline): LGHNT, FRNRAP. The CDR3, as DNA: TGTGCTAGTGGTTTGGGACAGAACAATTACAATGAGCAGTTCTTC. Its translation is CASGLGQNNYNEQFF.

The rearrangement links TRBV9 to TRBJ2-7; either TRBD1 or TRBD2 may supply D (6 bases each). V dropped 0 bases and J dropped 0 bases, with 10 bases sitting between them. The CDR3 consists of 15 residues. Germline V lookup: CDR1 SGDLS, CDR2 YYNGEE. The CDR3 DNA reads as TGTGCCAGCAGCGTAGAAGGGGGGAGCTCCTACGAGCAGTACTTC. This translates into CASSVEGGSSYEQYF.

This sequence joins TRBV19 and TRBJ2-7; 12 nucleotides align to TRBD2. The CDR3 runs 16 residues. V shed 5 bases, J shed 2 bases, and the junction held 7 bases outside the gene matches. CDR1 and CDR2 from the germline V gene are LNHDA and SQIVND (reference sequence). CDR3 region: CASSRLAGGSAYEQYF. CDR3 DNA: TGTGCCAGTAGTCGCCTAGCGGGAGGGTCGGCCTACGAGCAGTACTTC. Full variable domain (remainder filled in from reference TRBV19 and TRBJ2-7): DGGITQSPKYLFRKEGQNVTLSCEQNLNHDAMYWYRQDPGQGLRLIYYSQIVNDFQKGDIAEGYSVSREKKESFPLTVTSAQKNPTAFYLCASSRLAGGSAYEQYFGPGTRLTVT.

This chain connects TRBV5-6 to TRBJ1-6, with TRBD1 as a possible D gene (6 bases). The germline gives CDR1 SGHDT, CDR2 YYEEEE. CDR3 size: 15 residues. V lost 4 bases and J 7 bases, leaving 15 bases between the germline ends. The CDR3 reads CASSVGTGSNSPLHF. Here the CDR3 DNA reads TGTGCCAGCAGCGTGGGCACAGGGTCCAATTCACCCCTCCACTTT.

For the CDR3, the DNA is TGTGCCAGCAGCCAATCCGTCCTGGGCACGCCTGAAGCTTTCTTT. As protein: CASSQSVLGTPEAFF. The J gene is TRBJ1-1, the V gene TRBV7-9; D is unresolved. Germline lookup yields CDR1 SEHNR and CDR2 FQNEAQ (reference sequence). The length of the CDR3 is 15 residues. V was trimmed by 5 bases and J by 6 bases, leaving 19 bases between them.

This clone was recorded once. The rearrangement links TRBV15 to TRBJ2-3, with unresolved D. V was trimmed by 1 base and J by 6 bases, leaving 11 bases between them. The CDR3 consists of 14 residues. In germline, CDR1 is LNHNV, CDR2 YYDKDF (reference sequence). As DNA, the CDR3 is TGTGCCACCAGCAGAGCCCCCGCGGCGGATACGCAGTATTTT. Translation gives CATSRAPAADTQYF.

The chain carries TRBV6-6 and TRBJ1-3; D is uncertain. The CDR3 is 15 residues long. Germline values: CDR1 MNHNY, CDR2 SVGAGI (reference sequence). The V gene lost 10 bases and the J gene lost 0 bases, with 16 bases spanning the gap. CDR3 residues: CATRRADSSGNTIYF. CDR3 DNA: TGTGCCACTAGACGTGCGGATAGCTCTGGAAACACCATATATTTT.

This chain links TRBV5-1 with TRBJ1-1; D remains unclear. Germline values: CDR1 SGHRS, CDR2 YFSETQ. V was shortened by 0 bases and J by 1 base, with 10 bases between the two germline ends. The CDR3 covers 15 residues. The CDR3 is CASSLVVGKNTEAFF. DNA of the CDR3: TGCGCCAGCAGCTTGGTGGTGGGAAAGAACACTGAAGCTTTCTTT.

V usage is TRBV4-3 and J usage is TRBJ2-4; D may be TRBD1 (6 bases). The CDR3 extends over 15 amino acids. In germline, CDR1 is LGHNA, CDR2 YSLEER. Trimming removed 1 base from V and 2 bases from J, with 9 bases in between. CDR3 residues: CASSQVGGSKNIQYF. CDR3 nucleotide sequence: TGCGCCAGCAGCCAAGTAGGGGGTTCCAAAAACATTCAGTACTTC.

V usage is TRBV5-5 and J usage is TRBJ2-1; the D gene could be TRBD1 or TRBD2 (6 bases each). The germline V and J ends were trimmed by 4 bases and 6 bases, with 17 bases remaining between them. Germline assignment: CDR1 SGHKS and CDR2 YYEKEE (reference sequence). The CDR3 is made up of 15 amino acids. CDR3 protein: CASSRVGGATNEQFF. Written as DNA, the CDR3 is TGTGCCAGCAGCCGGGTGGGGGGCGCGACCAATGAGCAGTTCTTC.